Given below is one TCR beta chain in context. Its matching antigen is unknown. The donors, aged roughly 6 to 100, were healthy Caucasians from Russia. The use of a sample-barcoded 5' primer and a J-beta primer mix characterized a second PCR of about 7 to 12 cycles. Each CDR3 protein gets one entry after TCRdb re-called the 5' RACE reads with MiXCR. Of about 1.6 million distinct CDR3 sequences listed, about 35% are singletons. These data originate in a study of blood T cells in healthy people across ages. Overall study findings and caveats: Long-lived donors had more naive CD4+ cells and higher diversity than aged donors. Estimates of total diversity, which came from one million sequenced T cells, were considered to be underestimates.

Germline V gene sequence: CDR1 MNHEY, CDR2 SVGEGT. J gave up 5 bases and V 7 bases, and 11 bases lay outside the gene matches. The length of the CDR3 is 16 residues. Sequenced input: blood. The receptor comes from a woman aged 25 to 39 in good health. The rearrangement joins TRBV6-2 or TRBV6-3 to TRBJ1-5; 10 bases line up with TRBD1. The CDR3 spells CASTYRMTGGDQPQHF. The CDR3 nucleotides are TGTGCCAGCACCTATCGGATGACAGGGGGCGATCAGCCCCAGCATTTT.